This T cell receptor (beta chain) was found in a study of cytomegalovirus exposure and HLA in healthy donors. This clone was detected only a few times. Its antigen is not identified. Amplification used 60 Vbeta primers and 13 Jbeta primers. Data came from immunoSEQ multiplex PCR; TCRdb stores just in-frame clones and leaves some out. This sample has some 120,000 clones, with 70% to 85% found just once. This CDR3 spans 16 amino acids. Germline V gene lookup returns CDR1 SGHAT and CDR2 FQNNGV. V dropped 4 bases and J dropped 10; count of bases not matched to a gene: 12. Study conclusions and caveats: Researchers counted 150 to 200 TCR beta chains as cytomegalovirus-associated. Another analysis was done later, and it associated 17,000 or so TCR beta sequences with HLA alleles at 0.05 false discovery rate.

Sequenced sample: PBMCs. The rearrangement joins TRBV11-2 to TRBJ1-6; 8 bases line up with TRBD1. The TCR was taken from a woman under 30 in good health and CMV-seropositive. As DNA, the CDR3 is TGTGCCAGCAGCTCTCCCCAGGGGGCTAAGGGATCACCCCTCCACTTT. Protein sequence: CASSSPQGAKGSPLHF.